This T cell receptor beta chain came from a study of shared clonotypes between healthy human individuals. This was a deep-level run. The authors sequenced unsorted PBMC DNA on ten immunoSEQ deep assay plates. Authors' methods: Filtering differed for immunoSEQ, which gave only junction sequences without quality scores. Repertoires were generated with immunoSEQ multiplex PCR, while TCRdb's copy carries only in-frame clones and drops some. Clonal size and the V and J genes are those of that table, whereas D and trimming came from the DNA. This table has around 500,000 clones, 65% to 85% appearing once. With 5 bases removed from V and 2 bases from J, the gap between germline ends came to 6 bases. The germline CDR1 and CDR2 sequences are MNHEY and SVGAGI. The CDR3 loop spans 13 amino acids. Unsorted samples used 85 million to 90 million PBMCs for genomic DNA.

The V gene is TRBV6-5, the J gene TRBJ2-2; D uncertain. Sequencing was done on a sample of PBMCs. The sequence derives from a woman between 40 and 50 years old in good health. Some clones in this sample may be carry-over from other donors' samples. The CDR3 DNA is TGTGCCAGCAGTCCGGTCAACACCGGGGAGCTGTTTTTT. Translation gives CASSPVNTGELFF.